The T cell receptor (beta chain) described here comes from a study of T-cell reconstitution after alpha-beta-depleted transplantation in children. Study conclusions and caveats: Elevated TCRbeta diversity at day 60 was traced, in some patients, to surviving recipient T cells and thymic progenitors. It was reported that alpha-beta T cells came from several hundred expanded graft clones (about two months after transplant). At the one-year point after transplant, T-cell counts and TCRbeta diversity were found to come mostly from T cells that had been newly produced.

Germline V gene lookup returns CDR1 MGHRA and CDR2 YSYEKL. The CDR3 consists of 13 residues. The ends were cut back, 1 base at V and 9 bases at J, with 12 bases in the middle. This clonotype was counted a few times. Its antigen is undetermined. TCRbeta library preparation incorporated unique molecular identifiers. Each CDR3 protein is one row after TCRdb ran MiXCR on the PCR reads. The sample includes approximately 800,000 distinct CDR3 sequences, roughly 15% of them seen just once. The sample in question was PBMCs, mostly from graft donor cells, obtained 360 days after TCRalphabeta/CD19-depleted stem cell transplant. This chain connects TRBV4-1 to TRBJ1-2; maybe TRBD1 (6 bases). The origin of this receptor is a male patient aged 10 to 17 who had a stem cell transplant for acute lymphoblastic leukemia, so the T cells may come from the graft donor. DNA for the CDR3: TGCGCCAGCAGCCAAGCCCTGGACAGAAGCTACACCTTC. It yields the protein CASSQALDRSYTF.